These 16 T cell receptor beta chains were sequenced from one sample in a study of shared clonotypes between healthy human individuals. Here immunoSEQ multiplex PCR was the method, and the copy in TCRdb shows in-frame clones only, minus some. This sample has under 130,000 clones, with around 64% found just once. The sequenced sample consisted of memory CD8+ T cells sorted from blood. As for subset: CD45RO+ cells pooled with CCR7-negative TemRA cells. All receptors derive from a woman aged 30 to 39 in good health.

This clone occurred a few times. V and J are TRBV19 and TRBJ2-4; 10 nucleotides align to TRBD1. From germline, CDR1 is LNHDA and CDR2 SQIVND (reference sequence). The CDR3 extends over 16 amino acids. The V segment lost 4 bases and the J segment 8 bases; nucleotides outside the gene matches: 11. CDR3 region: CASSTTGGKGSDIQYF. Written as DNA, the CDR3 is TGTGCCAGTAGTACGACAGGGGGCAAGGGGTCCGACATTCAGTACTTC.

This clone was counted a few times. The J gene is TRBJ2-6, the V gene TRBV6-1; D is uncertain. CDR1 MNHNS and CDR2 SASEGT come from the germline V gene. With 5 bases removed from V and 4 bases from J, the gap between germline ends came to 12 bases. The CDR3 is made up of 15 amino acids. The CDR3 coding sequence is TGTGCCAGCAGTCCACGAATGGAGGGGGCCAACGTCCTGACTTTC. This translates into CASSPRMEGANVLTF.

This clone has ten or more counts. The rearrangement joins TRBV6-4 to TRBJ2-3; 14 nucleotides agree with TRBD2. The V gene end was trimmed by 5 bases and the J gene end by 4 bases; junction bases not matched to a gene: 2. Germline V lookup: CDR1 MRHNA, CDR2 SNTAGT. The CDR3 extends over 15 amino acids. The CDR3 bases are TGTGCCAGCAGTCGACTAGCGGGAGGGCCAGATACGCAGTATTTT. Protein: CASSRLAGGPDTQYF.

CDR3 nucleotides: TGTGCCAGCAGCTTGTCCGCAGAAGAGACCCAGTACTTC. Encoded protein: CASSLSAEETQYF. J is TRBJ2-5 and V is TRBV5-4; D is uncertain. Between the trimmed V and J ends, which lost 1 base and 3 bases, there was a span of 7 bases. CDR1 SGHNT and CDR2 YYREEE come from the germline V gene (reference sequence). This CDR3 has 13 residues.

The chain joins TRBV2 to TRBJ1-2; 11 nucleotides agree with TRBD1. Germline V gives CDR1 SNHLY, CDR2 FYNNEI. J was trimmed by 3 bases and V by 5 bases; bases with no gene match: 26. The CDR3 is made up of 22 amino acids. CDR3 loop: CASSMSSGQLSGQGATDYGYTF. The CDR3 DNA follows: TGTGCCAGCAGTATGTCCTCGGGTCAACTCTCTGGACAGGGGGCGACGGACTATGGCTACACCTTC.

The chain joins TRBV29-1 to TRBJ2-1; the match to TRBD1 covers 9 bases. In germline, CDR1 is SQVTM, CDR2 ANQGSEA. CDR3 length equals 15 residues. V lost 6 bases to trimming and J lost 7 bases; unmatched junction nucleotides: 13. This chain's CDR3 is CSVRGTGMVGNEQFF. CDR3 nucleotides: TGCAGCGTCCGCGGGACAGGGATGGTCGGGAATGAGCAGTTCTTC.

This clone was observed a handful of times. The chain recombines TRBV9 with TRBJ1-2, with D maybe TRBD1 (6 bases). Trimming pared 0 bases from V and 5 bases from J, leaving 17 bases between. The CDR3 length is 16 residues. In germline, CDR1 is SGDLS, CDR2 YYNGEE. CDR3 residues: CASSVANTGTEYGYTF. CDR3 nucleotides: TGTGCCAGCAGCGTAGCTAATACAGGGACGGAGTATGGCTACACCTTC.

The chain has TRBV15 and TRBJ2-6; possible D gene TRBD2, 5 bases. The CDR3 loop spans 16 amino acids. In germline, CDR1 is LNHNV, CDR2 YYDKDF (reference sequence). Trimming stripped 4 bases from V and 4 bases from J, with 14 bases between. This CDR3 reads CATSKSEGSGANVLTF. For the CDR3, the DNA is TGTGCCACCAGCAAGAGTGAGGGATCCGGGGCCAACGTCCTGACTTTC. The complete variable domain, with remaining parts taken from reference TRBV15 and TRBJ2-6, reads DAMVIQNPRYQVTQFGKPVTLSCSQTLNHNVMYWYQQKSSQAPKLLFHYYDKDFNNEADTPDNFQSRRPNTSFCFLDIRSPGLGDTAMYLCATSKSEGSGANVLTFGAGSRLTVL.

CDR3 amino acids: CASSFGWGELFF. In DNA form, the CDR3 reads TGCGCCAGCAGCTTTGGATGGGGGGAGCTGTTTTTT. This rearrangement joins TRBV5-1 to TRBJ2-2; D unclear. Between the trimmed V and J ends, which lost 2 bases and 8 bases, there was a span of 7 bases. CDR1 and CDR2 from the germline V gene are SGHRS and YFSETQ. The CDR3 contains 12 residues.

The chain links TRBV6-1 to TRBJ2-3, with no clear D. The ends were cut back, 7 bases at V and 2 bases at J, with 7 bases in the middle. CDR3 length equals 12 residues. The germline V gene has CDR1 MNHNS and CDR2 SASEGT. The CDR3 sequence is CASTRYTDTQYF. CDR3 sequence (DNA): TGTGCCAGCACGCGGTACACAGATACGCAGTATTTT.

This clone was observed at least ten times. This CDR3 is also generated by other DNA sequences in the sample. This chain joins TRBV19 and TRBJ1-5, with a possible D match to TRBD1 (5 bases). CDR1 is LNHDA and CDR2 is SQIVND in the germline V gene (reference sequence). The CDR3 has 15 residues. The V gene lost 2 bases and the J gene lost 1 base, with 9 bases spanning the gap. The CDR3 bases are TGTGCCAGTAGTATATGGGGGACCAGCAATCAGCCCCAGCATTTT. Amino acid sequence: CASSIWGTSNQPQHF.

The chain carries TRBV5-1 and TRBJ1-2, with D possibly TRBD1 on 5 matching bases. CDR3 length: 15 residues. Between the trimmed V and J ends, which lost 2 bases and 4 bases, there was a span of 15 bases. The germline CDR1 and CDR2 sequences are SGHRS and YFSETQ. CDR3 sequence (DNA): TGCGCCAGCAGCTTTTTTACGGGGGATTTCTATGGCTACACCTTC. Translation: CASSFFTGDFYGYTF.

This clone has a single count. This sequence joins TRBV2 and TRBJ2-7; D not resolved. V lost 2 bases, J lost 2 bases, and 13 bases lay in between. The V gene's germline CDR1 is SNHLY and CDR2 FYNNEI. The CDR3 has 15 residues. Here the CDR3 reads CASSEWAALTYEQYF. CDR3 nucleotides: TGTGCCAGCAGTGAATGGGCAGCCCTTACCTACGAGCAGTACTTC.

This sequence joins TRBV6-5 and TRBJ1-2, with no clear D. V was trimmed by 6 bases and J by 4 bases, leaving 15 bases between them. The CDR3 totals 14 residues. Germline values: CDR1 MNHEY, CDR2 SVGAGI. CDR3 coding DNA: TGTGCCAGCAGCCCACTTGGCAGCTCCTATGGCTACACCTTC. Residues: CASSPLGSSYGYTF.

The chain employs TRBV6-1 and TRBJ2-5, with 7 bases lining up with TRBD2. The CDR3 sequence is 15 residues long. The germline CDR1 and CDR2 sequences are MNHNS and SASEGT. Trimming took 2 bases from V and 2 from J; bases not matched to a gene: 5. The CDR3 DNA is TGTGCCAGCAGTGAACCAGCGGGAAGACAAGAGACCCAGTACTTC. Translated, it gives CASSEPAGRQETQYF.

The chain joins TRBV25-1 to TRBJ2-1, with unresolved D. This CDR3 has 18 amino acids. Trimming removed 2 bases from V and 0 bases from J, with 17 bases in between. From germline, CDR1 is MGHDK and CDR2 SYGVNS. Here the CDR3 DNA reads TGTGCCAGCAGTGAACGGTCTCAGCGCCAGAACTCCTACAATGAGCAGTTCTTC. This codes for CASSERSQRQNSYNEQFF. Full variable domain (rest looked up from reference TRBV25-1 and TRBJ2-1): EADIYQTPRYLVIGTGKKITLECSQTMGHDKMYWYQQDPGMELHLIHYSYGVNSTEKGDLSSESTVSRIRTEHFPLTLESARPSHTSQYLCASSERSQRQNSYNEQFFGPGTRLTVL.